Sequencing of this TCR beta chain was carried out in a study of neurological immune-mediated disorders. Germline V CDR1 and CDR2: SGHTA, FQGNSA. This CDR3 is 17 amino acids long. V shed 3 bases, J shed 0 bases, and the junction held 8 bases outside the gene matches. Described time point: longitudinal time-point 2. It was from 2 million PBMCs stored at -80 C that the unsorted libraries were obtained. MiXCR was run by TCRdb on the 5' RACE reads, yielding one entry per CDR3 protein. The table lists about 49,000 distinct CDR3 sequences, around 13% of them singletons. This clonotype was seen repeatedly, ten times or more.

The clonotype was recovered from a male donor with HTLV-1-associated myelopathy (HAM/TSP). This chain uses TRBV7-2 with TRBJ1-1; 9 positions match TRBD1. Sequences were obtained from PBMCs. The CDR3 sequence: CASSFDRGALMNTEAFF. The CDR3 region has the DNA TGTGCCAGCAGCTTTGACAGGGGGGCCCTCATGAACACTGAAGCTTTCTTT.